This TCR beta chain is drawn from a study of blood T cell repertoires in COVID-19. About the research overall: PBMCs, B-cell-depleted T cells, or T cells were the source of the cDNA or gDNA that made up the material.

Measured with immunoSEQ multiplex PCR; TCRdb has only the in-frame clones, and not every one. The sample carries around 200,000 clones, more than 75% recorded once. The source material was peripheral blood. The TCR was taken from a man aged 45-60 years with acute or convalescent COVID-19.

The CDR3 spells CASSPGQSYGGYTF. The CDR3 nucleotides read TGCGCCAGCAGCCCGGGACAGAGCTATGGGGGCTACACCTTC. This rearrangement joins TRBV5-1 to TRBJ1-2; 7 bases are shared with TRBD1. J was trimmed by 8 bases and V by 4 bases; bases with no gene match: 11. Germline V gives CDR1 SGHRS, CDR2 YFSETQ. The CDR3 sequence is 14 residues long.